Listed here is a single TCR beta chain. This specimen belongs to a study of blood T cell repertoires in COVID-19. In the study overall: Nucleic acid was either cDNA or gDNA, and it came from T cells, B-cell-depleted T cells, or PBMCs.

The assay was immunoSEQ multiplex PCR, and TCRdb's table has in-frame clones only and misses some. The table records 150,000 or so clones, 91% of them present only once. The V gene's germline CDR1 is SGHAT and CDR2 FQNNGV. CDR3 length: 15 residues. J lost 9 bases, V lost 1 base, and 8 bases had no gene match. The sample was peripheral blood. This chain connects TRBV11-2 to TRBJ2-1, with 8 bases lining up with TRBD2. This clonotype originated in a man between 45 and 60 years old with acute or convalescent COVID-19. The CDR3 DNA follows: TGTGCCAGCAGCTTAGGAGCGGGAGACTATGGTGAGCAGTTCTTC. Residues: CASSLGAGDYGEQFF.